The 27 T cell receptor beta chains below all came from one sample that was sequenced in a study of Graves' ophthalmopathy and Graves' hyperthyroidism (dated by TCRdb to the late 2010s). The data were produced on an Illumina HiSeq 2000. For repertoire sequencing, the TCR beta CDR3 regions were amplified from RNA transcripts. HTBI primers and the Qiagen OneStep RT-PCR kit were used in a first-round RT-PCR, which was followed by a second-round multiplex PCR, size selection and purification. TCRdb reran the public reads through fastp at Q25 and MiXCR, keeping productive beta chains. Identical CDR3 protein sequences are pooled into one entry, listed with their most common genes and DNA. For this sample there are about 590,000 distinct CDR3 sequences; under 40% appear just once. Approximately 4.1% of the sample rests with the top ten. Sequences were obtained from peripheral blood or thyroid tissue (not recorded which). The receptor source for this set is an adult man with Graves' hyperthyroidism.

In this sample, this clonotype turned up a few times. The chain has TRBV28 and TRBJ2-7; D may be TRBD1 (6 bases). The germline V and J ends were trimmed by 4 bases and 4 bases, with 11 bases remaining between them. The CDR3 length is 13 residues. Germline V lookup: CDR1 MDHEN, CDR2 SYDVKM. Here the CDR3 reads CASSWTQGYEQYF. In DNA form, the CDR3 reads TGTGCCAGCAGTTGGACACAGGGATACGAGCAGTACTTC. Supplemented by reference TRBV28 and TRBJ2-7, the full variable domain reads DVKVTQSSRYLVKRTGEKVFLECVQDMDHENMFWYRQDPGLGLRLIYFSYDVKMKEKGDIPEGYSVSREKKERFSLILESASTNQTSMYLCASSWTQGYEQYFGPGTRLTVT.

The chain recombines TRBV19 with TRBJ2-4, with 7 positions matching TRBD1. Trimming took 4 bases from V and 7 from J; bases not matched to a gene: 7. There are 14 residues in the CDR3. Per germline, CDR1 LNHDA and CDR2 SQIVND (reference sequence). CDR3 residues: CASSTTSTGNIQYF. The CDR3 DNA follows: TGTGCCAGTAGTACCACATCGACAGGGAACATTCAGTACTTC.

V gene TRBV2 combines with J gene TRBJ2-7; a weak D match, TRBD1 (6 bases). The DNA end favors TRBJ2-1, so the J call may be wrong. The CDR3 contains 15 residues. CDR1 is SNHLY, CDR2 FYNNEI, per germline. CDR3 DNA: TGTGCCAGCAGTGAAGAAGGACAGAGTTACAATGAGCAGTTCTTC. As protein: CASSEEGQSYNEQFF.

The rearrangement links TRBV28 to TRBJ2-5; 16 bases are a match to TRBD2. The length of the CDR3 is 17 residues. Germline V lookup: CDR1 MDHEN, CDR2 SYDVKM. V lost 2 bases and J lost 2; bases outside the gene matches: 2. The CDR3 nucleotides are TGTGCCAGCAGTTTAGGGACTAGCGGGGGGGCTCAAGAGACCCAGTACTTC. This translates into CASSLGTSGGAQETQYF.

This clonotype was observed at least ten times. The rearrangement joins TRBV5-6 to TRBJ1-2; D ambiguous. The CDR3 runs to 16 residues. Germline values: CDR1 SGHDT, CDR2 YYEEEE. V was clipped by 1 base and J by 8 bases, with 21 bases between them. The CDR3 protein is CASSLIGRLSSMGYTF. The CDR3 DNA is TGTGCCAGCAGCTTGATCGGGAGATTATCTTCTATGGGCTACACCTTC.

This clonotype was seen more than once but under ten times. A much larger clone lies a single base off, so this may be a read error. The rearrangement links TRBV12-3 or TRBV12-4 to TRBJ1-5; 12 nucleotides line up with TRBD1. The CDR3 contains 18 residues. CDR3 amino acids: CASSERDRGRWFHQPRHF. The CDR3 nucleotides read TGTGCCAGCAGTGAACGGGACAGGGGGCGATGGTTCCATCAGCCCCGGCATTTT.

This clonotype was observed many times. The chain combines TRBV12-3 or TRBV12-4 with TRBJ1-5; tentatively, D is TRBD1 (6 bases). This CDR3 has 14 residues. Trimming removed 5 bases from V and 7 bases from J, with 15 bases in between. DNA for the CDR3: TGTGCCAGCAGTGTAGGAGGGGGTTTGCAGCCCCAGCATTTT. Translation gives CASSVGGGLQPQHF.

Regarding this clonotype: It may be a read error: a sequence one base away is much more abundant. No DNA is shown, since the ends of the CDR3 on it are uncertain; the CDR3 is the one TCRdb lists. The gene calls are TRBV19 and TRBJ1-2; TRBD1, the table's D call, lacks a check against the DNA. The CDR3 is 16 amino acids in total, end residues counted. CDR1 LNHDA and CDR2 SQIVND come from the germline V gene (reference sequence). The CDR3: CASRRDRSLDSYGCTF.

This clonotype appeared many times. At one end, the junction sequence differs from germline, possibly due to a read error. This chain joins TRBV19 and TRBJ2-2; D may be TRBD1 (6 bases). Germline V gene sequence: CDR1 LNHDA, CDR2 SQIVND (reference sequence). CDR3 length: 17 residues. In DNA, the CDR3 is TGTGCCAGTAGTATAGATCGGTACAGGGCGAATACCGGGGAGCTGTTTTTT. As protein: CASSIDRYRANTGELFF. Full variable domain (outside the CDR3, taken from reference TRBV19 and TRBJ2-2): DGGITQSPKYLFRKEGQNVTLSCEQNLNHDAMYWYRQDPGQGLRLIYYSQIVNDFQKGDIAEGYSVSREKKESFPLTVTSAQKNPTAFYLCASSIDRYRANTGELFFGEGSRLTVL.

In this sample, this clonotype turned up a few times. The junction departs from the called germline gene at one end, perhaps through a read error. The chain has TRBV20-1 and TRBJ1-6; no definite D call. Germline V CDR1 and CDR2: DFQATT, SNEGSKA (reference sequence). This CDR3 spans 15 amino acids. The CDR3 coding sequence is TGCAGTGCTCCTTACCGGAGCTCCTCTAATTCACCCCTCCACTTT. Its protein is CSAPYRSSSNSPLHF.

This clonotype was counted ten times or more. The chain employs TRBV29-1 and TRBJ1-5; tentatively, D is TRBD1 (6 bases). Per the germline V gene, CDR1 is SQVTM and CDR2 is ANQGSEA. Trimming left V 5 bases short and J 6 bases short, with 14 bases between. The length of the CDR3 is 13 residues. The CDR3 spells CSVRTVQGQPQHF. The CDR3 coding sequence is TGCAGCGTTAGGACAGTACAGGGTCAGCCCCAGCATTTT.

The sample holds many counts of this clonotype. This chain uses TRBV2 with TRBJ1-5; a weak D match, TRBD1 (5 bases). Germline V lookup: CDR1 SNHLY, CDR2 FYNNEI. The germline V and J ends were trimmed by 3 bases and 6 bases, with 12 bases remaining between them. This CDR3 contains 14 residues. CDR3 nucleotides: TGTGCCAGCAGTGACTGGCAGGGAGGTCAGCCCCAGCATTTT. Protein: CASSDWQGGQPQHF. The full variable domain, completed using reference TRBV2 and TRBJ1-5, is EPEVTQTPSHQVTQMGQEVILRCVPISNHLYFYWYRQILGQKVEFLVSFYNNEISEKSEIFDDQFSVERPDGSNFTLKIRSTKLEDSAMYFCASSDWQGGQPQHFGDGTRLSIL.

This clonotype was recorded many times. V gene TRBV5-1 combines with J gene TRBJ2-7; D remains ambiguous. Trimming left V 1 base short and J 0 bases short, with 11 bases between. This CDR3 spans 15 amino acids. Germline V gene sequence: CDR1 SGHRS, CDR2 YFSETQ. The CDR3 DNA reads as TGCGCCAGCAGCTTGTCAGGATACCACTCCTACGAGCAGTACTTC. It yields the protein CASSLSGYHSYEQYF.

This clonotype was seen only a few times. V usage is TRBV7-2 and J usage is TRBJ2-3; no clear D gene. Trimming left V 5 bases short and J 6 bases short, with 9 bases between. The CDR3 contains 12 residues. Germline V lookup: CDR1 SGHTA, CDR2 FQGNSA. The CDR3 here is CASSRVKDTQYF. The CDR3, as DNA: TGTGCCAGCAGCCGAGTAAAGGATACGCAGTATTTT.

This clonotype came up a few times. V gene TRBV29-1 combines with J gene TRBJ1-1; D not certain. The CDR3 is made up of 11 amino acids. Germline V CDR1 and CDR2: SQVTM, ANQGSEA. This CDR3 reads CSLGGNTEAFF. The CDR3 DNA reads as TGCAGTTTAGGAGGGAACACTGAAGCTTTCTTT.

Notes on this clonotype: Being one base from a much bigger clone, this may be a read error. This rearrangement joins TRBV5-1 to TRBJ2-7, with 8 bases aligning to TRBD2. The CDR3 runs to 17 residues. Per germline, CDR1 SGHRS and CDR2 YFSETQ. V dropped 4 bases and J dropped 2; count of bases not matched to a gene: 14. This chain's CDR3 is CASSLDAGGRRTYEQYF. CDR3 nucleotide sequence: TGCGCCAGCAGCCTGGATGCTGGCGGGAGGCGAACCTACGAGCAGTACTTC.

The CDR3 loop reads CSVDAGQGTTDTQYF. In nucleotides, the CDR3 is TGCAGCGTTGACGCAGGACAGGGGACCACAGATACGCAGTATTTT. This chain connects TRBV29-1 to TRBJ2-3; 9 nucleotides match TRBD1. The germline V gene encodes CDR1 SQVTM and CDR2 ANQGSEA. Trimming cost V 3 bases and J 2 bases; bases outside gene matches: 6. CDR3 length equals 15 residues.

The chain uses TRBV20-1 and TRBJ2-7; D is undetermined. V lost 6 bases and J 1 base, leaving 19 bases between the germline ends. This CDR3 contains 15 residues. CDR1 and CDR2 (germline): DFQATT, SNEGSKA (reference sequence). The DNA for the CDR3 is TGCAGTGCCAGGCCGGGCAGTACTTCATCCTACGAGCAGTACTTC. It codes for CSARPGSTSSYEQYF.

This clonotype was recorded at least ten times. This chain connects TRBV19 to TRBJ1-2; no clear D. Per germline, CDR1 LNHDA and CDR2 SQIVND (reference sequence). Trimming took 7 bases from V and 2 from J, leaving 14 bases between them. The CDR3 is 14 residues long. CDR3 in amino acids: CASKPGPANYGYTF. CDR3 sequence (DNA): TGTGCCAGTAAGCCCGGGCCCGCGAACTATGGCTACACCTTC.

This clonotype has a handful of counts. The chain is built from TRBV19 and TRBJ1-5; D is uncertain. CDR1 is LNHDA and CDR2 is SQIVND in the germline V gene (reference sequence). CDR3 length: 12 amino acids. V was clipped by 3 bases and J by 6 bases, with 6 bases between them. The CDR3: CASSIESQPQHF. Written as DNA, the CDR3 is TGTGCCAGTAGTATTGAGAGTCAGCCCCAGCATTTT. The full variable domain, its missing parts supplied by reference TRBV19 and TRBJ1-5, is DGGITQSPKYLFRKEGQNVTLSCEQNLNHDAMYWYRQDPGQGLRLIYYSQIVNDFQKGDIAEGYSVSREKKESFPLTVTSAQKNPTAFYLCASSIESQPQHFGDGTRLSIL.

At least ten counts were recorded for this clonotype. The chain uses TRBV5-1 and TRBJ2-6; D unclear. This CDR3 has 17 residues. V was pared by 0 bases and J by 0 bases, with 10 bases between. Germline V lookup: CDR1 SGHRS, CDR2 YFSETQ. DNA of the CDR3: TGCGCCAGCAGCTTGGAAGCCAGTCGCTCTGGGGCCAACGTCCTGACTTTC. Translating it yields CASSLEASRSGANVLTF.

The sample holds many counts of this clonotype. The J gene is TRBJ1-5, the V gene TRBV2, with 11 nucleotides matching TRBD1. CDR1 and CDR2 (germline): SNHLY, FYNNEI. CDR3 length: 15 amino acids. Trimming removed 3 bases from V and 6 bases from J; junction bases left unmatched: 4. CDR3 in DNA: TGTGCCAGCAGTGACAGGACAGGGGGCACTCAGCCCCAGCATTTT. Protein product: CASSDRTGGTQPQHF.

This clonotype was seen at least ten times. The J gene is TRBJ1-5, the V gene TRBV20-1, with D possibly TRBD1 on 5 matching bases. Trimming took 4 bases from V and 0 from J, leaving 7 bases between them. CDR1 DFQATT and CDR2 SNEGSKA come from the germline V gene (reference sequence). This CDR3 contains 13 residues. The CDR3 DNA reads as TGCAGTGCTACCAGGGATAGCAATCAGCCCCAGCATTTT. This codes for CSATRDSNQPQHF.

The V gene is TRBV9, the J gene TRBJ2-7, with 10 bases aligning to TRBD2. The CDR3 has 15 amino acids. Germline V CDR1 and CDR2: SGDLS, YYNGEE. Trimming took 4 bases from V and 3 from J; bases not matched to a gene: 7. This CDR3 is CASSQASGSLYEQYF. The DNA of the CDR3 is TGTGCCAGCAGCCAGGCTAGCGGGAGTCTCTACGAGCAGTACTTC.

V usage is TRBV7-9 and J usage is TRBJ2-3; either TRBD1 or TRBD2 may fit D (5 bases each). The V gene's germline CDR1 is SEHNR and CDR2 FQNEAQ (reference sequence). Trimming pared 3 bases from V and 9 bases from J, leaving 19 bases between. There are 15 residues in the CDR3. CDR3 DNA sequence: TGTGCCAGCAGCTTGTTAAGCGGCTCCAGGGACACGCAGTATTTT. Residues: CASSLLSGSRDTQYF.

The V and J genes are TRBV7-2 and TRBJ1-5, with TRBD1 as a possible D gene (6 bases). Between the trimmed V and J ends, which lost 6 bases and 9 bases, there was a span of 15 bases. This CDR3 comprises 13 residues. Germline CDR1 reads SGHTA; CDR2 reads FQGNSA. In DNA form, the CDR3 reads TGTGCCAGCAGTTTTGGGGGGCCGGGGCCCCAGCATTTT. Translated: CASSFGGPGPQHF.

This clonotype has only a few counts. The chain links TRBV4-1 to TRBJ2-7; D is undetermined. Germline loops: CDR1 MGHRA, CDR2 YSYEKL. CDR3 length equals 15 residues. V was shortened by 0 bases and J by 1 base, with 10 bases between the two germline ends. The CDR3 DNA sequence: TGCGCCAGCAGCCAAGAGGGAACATATTCCTACGAGCAGTACTTC. Translated, it gives CASSQEGTYSYEQYF.